Given below is one T cell receptor beta chain in context. The V end was cut by 4 bases, the J end by 5 bases, with 9 bases between. The CDR3 is made up of 13 amino acids. Germline V gene sequence: CDR1 LNHDA, CDR2 SQIVND (reference sequence). Sequenced by immunoSEQ multiplex PCR; TCRdb stores in-frame clones only, minus some. Of hundreds of thousands of clones listed, around 87% are singletons. Treatment meaning: some 20 received Ad26.COV2.S at low or high dose, single or two shots; about 5 received placebo; per-sample allocation not given. It was on day 63 after the first vaccine or placebo injection that samples were taken. The data are from a study of Ad26.COV2.S vaccination and SARS-CoV-2 variants.

Sequenced material: peripheral blood, taken in a trial of Ad26.COV2.S vaccine versus placebo. This sequence originates from a person aged 18-65 years who received the Ad26.COV2.S COVID-19 vaccine or a placebo. The genes are TRBV19 and TRBJ2-1; no clear D. In DNA, the CDR3 is TGTGCCAGTAGTACCAGGATCCACAATGAGCAGTTCTTC. It translates to CASSTRIHNEQFF.